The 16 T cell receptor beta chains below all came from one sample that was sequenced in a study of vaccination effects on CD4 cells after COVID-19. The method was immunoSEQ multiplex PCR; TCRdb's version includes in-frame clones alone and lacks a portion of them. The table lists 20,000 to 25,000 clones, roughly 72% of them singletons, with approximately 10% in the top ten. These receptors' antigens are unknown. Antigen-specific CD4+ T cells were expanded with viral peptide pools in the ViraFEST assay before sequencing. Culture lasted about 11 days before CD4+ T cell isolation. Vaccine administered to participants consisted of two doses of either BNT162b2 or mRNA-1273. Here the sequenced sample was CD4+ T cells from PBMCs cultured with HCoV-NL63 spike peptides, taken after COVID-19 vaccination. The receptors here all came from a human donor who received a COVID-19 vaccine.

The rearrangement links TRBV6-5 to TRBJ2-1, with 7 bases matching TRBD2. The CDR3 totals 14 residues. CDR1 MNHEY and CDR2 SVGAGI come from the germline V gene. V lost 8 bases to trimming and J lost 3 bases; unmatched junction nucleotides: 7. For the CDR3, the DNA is TGTGCCAGCCACGTGGGGGGGAACTACAATGAGCAGTTCTTC. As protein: CASHVGGNYNEQFF.

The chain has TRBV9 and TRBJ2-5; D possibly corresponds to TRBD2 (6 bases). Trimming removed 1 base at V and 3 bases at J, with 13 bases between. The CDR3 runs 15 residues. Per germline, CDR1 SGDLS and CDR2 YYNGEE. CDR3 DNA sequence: TGTGCCAGCAGCGTAAGCGGGCAGGCAGAAGAGACCCAGTACTTC. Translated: CASSVSGQAEETQYF.

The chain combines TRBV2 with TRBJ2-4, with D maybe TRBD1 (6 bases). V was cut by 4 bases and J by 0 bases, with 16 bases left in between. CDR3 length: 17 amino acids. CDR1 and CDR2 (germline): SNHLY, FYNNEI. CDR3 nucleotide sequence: TGTGCCAGCAGTGTTGCTATGGACAGTCTAGCCAAAAACATTCAGTACTTC. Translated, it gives CASSVAMDSLAKNIQYF.

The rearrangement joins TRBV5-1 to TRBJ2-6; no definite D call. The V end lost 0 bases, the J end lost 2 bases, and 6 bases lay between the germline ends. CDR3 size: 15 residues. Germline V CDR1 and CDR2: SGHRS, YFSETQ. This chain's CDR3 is CASSLGDTGANVLTF. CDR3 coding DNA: TGCGCCAGCAGCTTGGGAGACACTGGGGCCAACGTCCTGACTTTC.

The CDR3 protein is CASSYSWAFIAEAFF. The CDR3 nucleotides are TGTGCCAGCAGTTACTCTTGGGCCTTCATCGCCGAAGCTTTCTTT. The chain combines TRBV6-5 with TRBJ1-1; no clear D gene. Trimming pared 0 bases from V and 8 bases from J, leaving 16 bases between. Germline loops: CDR1 MNHEY, CDR2 SVGAGI. The CDR3 is 15 amino acids.

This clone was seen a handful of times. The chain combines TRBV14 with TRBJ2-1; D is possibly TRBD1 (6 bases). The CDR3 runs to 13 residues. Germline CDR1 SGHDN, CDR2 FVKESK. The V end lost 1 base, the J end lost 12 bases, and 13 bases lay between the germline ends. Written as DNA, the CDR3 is TGTGCCAGCAGCCAAGGGACCGACAGGCTGCAGTTCTTC. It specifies CASSQGTDRLQFF.

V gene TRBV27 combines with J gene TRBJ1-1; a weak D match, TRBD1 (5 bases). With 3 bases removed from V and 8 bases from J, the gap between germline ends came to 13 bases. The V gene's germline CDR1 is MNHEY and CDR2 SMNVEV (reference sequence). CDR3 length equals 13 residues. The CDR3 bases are TGTGCCAGCAGTTTGAGGGAGGGGTGGGAAGCTTTCTTT. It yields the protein CASSLREGWEAFF.

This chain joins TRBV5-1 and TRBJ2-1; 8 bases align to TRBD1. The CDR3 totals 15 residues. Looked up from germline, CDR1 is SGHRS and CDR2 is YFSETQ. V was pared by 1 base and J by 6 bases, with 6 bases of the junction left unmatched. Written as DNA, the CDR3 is TGCGCCAGCAGCTTGAGACTAGACAGGGGCAATGAGCAGTTCTTC. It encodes CASSLRLDRGNEQFF.

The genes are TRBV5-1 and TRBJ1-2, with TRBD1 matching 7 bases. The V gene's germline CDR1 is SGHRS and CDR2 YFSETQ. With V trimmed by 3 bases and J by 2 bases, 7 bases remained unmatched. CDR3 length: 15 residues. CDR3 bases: TGCGCCAGCAGCTCCACGGGACAGACAAACTATGGCTACACCTTC. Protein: CASSSTGQTNYGYTF.

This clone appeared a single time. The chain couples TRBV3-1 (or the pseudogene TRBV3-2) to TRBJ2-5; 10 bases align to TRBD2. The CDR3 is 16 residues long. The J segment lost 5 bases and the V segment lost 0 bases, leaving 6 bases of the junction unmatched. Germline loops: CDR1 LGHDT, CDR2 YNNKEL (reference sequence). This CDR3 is CASSQDASGSWETQYF. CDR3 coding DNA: TGTGCCAGCAGCCAAGACGCTAGCGGGAGCTGGGAGACCCAGTACTTC.

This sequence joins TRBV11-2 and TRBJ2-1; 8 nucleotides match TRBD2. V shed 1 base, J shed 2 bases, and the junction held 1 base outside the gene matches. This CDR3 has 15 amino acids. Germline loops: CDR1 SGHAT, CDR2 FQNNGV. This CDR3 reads CASSLAGGAYNEQFF. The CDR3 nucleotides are TGTGCCAGCAGCTTAGCCGGGGGGGCCTACAATGAGCAGTTCTTC.

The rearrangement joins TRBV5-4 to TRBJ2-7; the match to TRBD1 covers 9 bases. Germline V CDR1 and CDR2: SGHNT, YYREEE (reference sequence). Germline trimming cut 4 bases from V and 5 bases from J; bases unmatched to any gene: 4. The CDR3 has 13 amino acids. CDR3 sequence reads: CASSRQGGDEQYF. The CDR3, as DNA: TGTGCCAGCAGCCGACAGGGGGGCGACGAGCAGTACTTC.

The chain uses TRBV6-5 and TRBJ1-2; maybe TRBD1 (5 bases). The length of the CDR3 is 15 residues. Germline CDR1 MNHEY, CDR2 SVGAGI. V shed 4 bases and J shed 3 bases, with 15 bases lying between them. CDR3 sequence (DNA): TGTGCCAGCAGTTCTTCCGGGACCGGATACTATGGCTACACCTTC. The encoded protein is CASSSSGTGYYGYTF.

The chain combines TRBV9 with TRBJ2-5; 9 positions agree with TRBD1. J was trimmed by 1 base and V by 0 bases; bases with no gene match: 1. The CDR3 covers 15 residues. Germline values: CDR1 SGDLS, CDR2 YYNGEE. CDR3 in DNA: TGTGCCAGCAGCGTAGGACAGGGGGTCCAAGAGACCCAGTACTTC. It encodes CASSVGQGVQETQYF.

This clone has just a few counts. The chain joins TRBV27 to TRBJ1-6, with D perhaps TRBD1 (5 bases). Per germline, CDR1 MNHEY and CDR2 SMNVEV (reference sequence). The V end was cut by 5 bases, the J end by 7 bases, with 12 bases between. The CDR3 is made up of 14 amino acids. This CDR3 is CASSTQGRNSPLHF. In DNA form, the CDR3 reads TGTGCCAGCAGTACCCAGGGACGGAATTCACCCCTCCACTTT.

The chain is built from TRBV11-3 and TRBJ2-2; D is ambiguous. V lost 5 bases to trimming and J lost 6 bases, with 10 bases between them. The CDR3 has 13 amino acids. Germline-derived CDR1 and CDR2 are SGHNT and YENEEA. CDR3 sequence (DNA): TGTGCCAGCAGCCCCACTATATCCGGGGAGCTGTTTTTT. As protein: CASSPTISGELFF.